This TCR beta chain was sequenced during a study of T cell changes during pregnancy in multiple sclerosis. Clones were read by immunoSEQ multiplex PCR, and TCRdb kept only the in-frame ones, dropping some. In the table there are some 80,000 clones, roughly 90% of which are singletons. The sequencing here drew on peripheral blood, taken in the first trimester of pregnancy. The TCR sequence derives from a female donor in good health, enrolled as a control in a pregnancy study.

CDR3: CASSRGDREAFF. CDR3 in DNA: TGTGCCAGCAGCCGGGGCGACAGGGAGGCTTTCTTT. V is TRBV11-2 and J is TRBJ1-1; 7 nucleotides line up with TRBD1. The length of the CDR3 is 12 residues. V was pared by 5 bases and J by 11 bases, with 8 bases of the junction left unmatched. CDR1 is SGHAT, CDR2 FQNNGV, per germline.